This T cell receptor beta chain originates from a study of Tregs in tolerant kidney transplant recipients. Findings and caveats of the study: Nucleotide sequences could not be compared across some patients' samples due to primer changes. The small number of patients limits these findings pending further validation. Tolerant patients' donor-specific Tregs expanded beyond overall Tregs, suggesting antigen-driven growth.

TCRdb's copy holds only in-frame clones and misses some; the assay was immunoSEQ multiplex PCR. Found here are more than 10,000 clones; the top ten clones hold roughly a quarter. Germline loops: CDR1 LNHDA, CDR2 SQIVND (reference sequence). The CDR3 has 15 residues. V trimming: 3 bases; J trimming: 3 bases; junction bases outside the gene matches: 7. The nonmyeloablative bone marrow transplants came from related graft donors, with transient mixed chimerism. Thawed PBMCs were FACS-sorted into unstimulated CD4+CD25+CD127- regulatory T cells, CD4+CD25- non-regulatory cells, CD4 and CD8 cells. A word on this clone: The antigen remains unidentified. The missing CDR3 end, 3 residues past where the read stops, is filled in from the germline J gene.

Material: CD8+ T cells from blood (PBMCs), obtained 24 months after the transplant. The source is a human patient who received a combined kidney and bone marrow transplant. Some T cells may possibly be graft donor cells. V and J are TRBV19 and TRBJ1-2; TRBD1 agrees at 7 bases. Partial CDR3 DNA: TGTGCCAGTAGTATTTCCGGGACAGATTACTATGGC. This gives the protein CASSISGTDYYG. The full CDR3 sequence reads CASSISGTDYYGYTF.